A selection of T cell receptor beta chains follows, all from one sample in a study of T cell repertoires in cytomegalovirus infection. TCRdb processed the reads anew with MiXCR; each CDR3 protein has one entry. The data show a few hundred thousand distinct CDR3 sequences, with about a sixth seen just once and around 43% held by the top ten. The sequencing input was CD8+ T cells from PBMCs. The receptors stem from a human donor in good health (CMV status not recorded). Some clones in this sample may be carry-over from other donors' samples. Each CDR3 is given with its conserved first and last residue. D genes are given only for firm matches. Expanded clones get a size class; other rows say once, few or many, or leave the size out.

CDR3nt,CDR3aa,j_gene,abundance,v_gene,d_gene
TGTGCCAGCAGCCCGCCTCTAAGGATGGGGGCCCACTCCTACGAGCAGTACTTC,CASSPPLRMGAHSYEQYF,TRBJ2-7,many,TRBV7-8,NA
TGTGCCAGCAGCTTTGGCGCGGCGTATGAGCAGTTCTTC,CASSFGAAYEQFF,TRBJ2-1,many,TRBV7-9,NA
TGTGCCAGCAGCCAAGAACCCCAGGGTTCCTACGAGCAGTACTTC,CASSQEPQGSYEQYF,TRBJ2-7,NA,TRBV4-2,NA
TGCGCCAGCAGCCCGAGGGGGCAGGATGAAAAACTGTTTTTT,CASSPRGQDEKLFF,TRBJ1-4,few,TRBV4-3,TRBD1
TGTGCCAGCAGTGAAGCGCTTCGGAACAATGAGCAGTTCTTC,CASSEALRNNEQFF,TRBJ2-1,few,TRBV2,NA
TGTGCCAGCAGCCAAGAGGGCCCAGCGGGGGGCTACAATGAGCAGTTCTTC,CASSQEGPAGGYNEQFF,TRBJ2-1,many,TRBV4-2,TRBD2
TGTGCCAGTTCTCATAGGACGTATCTGGATAATGAAAAACTGTTTTTT,CASSHRTYLDNEKLFF,TRBJ1-4,few,TRBV19,NA
TGTGCCATCAGTGGCTTGGGGAACTATGGCTACACCTTC,CAISGLGNYGYTF,TRBJ1-2,many,TRBV10-3,NA
TGTGCCAGCAGTGACCCGACCGGGACAGAGTACTCCTACGAGCAGTACTTC,CASSDPTGTEYSYEQYF,TRBJ2-7,many,TRBV2,TRBD1
TGTGCCACCTCCGGGACAGCCAAAAACATTCAGTACTTC,CATSGTAKNIQYF,TRBJ2-4,few,TRBV6-2/TRBV6-3,NA
TGTGCCAGCATGGGAGGAGGGAGGGGCTCCTACAATGAGCAGTTCTTC,CASMGGGRGSYNEQFF,TRBJ2-1,NA,TRBV6-2/TRBV6-3,TRBD2
TGTGCCAGCAGTTTTCGGGCAAGCAATCAGCCCCAGCATTTT,CASSFRASNQPQHF,TRBJ1-5,few,TRBV28,NA
TGTGCCAGCAGCCATGACAGGGGAGCCTACGAGCAGTACTTC,CASSHDRGAYEQYF,TRBJ2-7,few,TRBV14,TRBD1
TGTGCCAGCAGTGAAGGGGAGGCCATGTACTCCTACGAGCAGTACTTC,CASSEGEAMYSYEQYF,TRBJ2-7,many,TRBV6-1,NA
TGTGCCAGCAGTTTATCGCCTAGCGGGGACCAAGAGACCCAGTACTTC,CASSLSPSGDQETQYF,TRBJ2-5,once,TRBV27,TRBD2
TGTGCCAGCAGCCCGAATTACGATGGCTACACCTTC,CASSPNYDGYTF,TRBJ1-2,many,TRBV7-2,NA
TGTGCCAGCAGTATGGACAGGGTAATTCAGCCCCAGCATTTT,CASSMDRVIQPQHF,TRBJ1-5,once,TRBV28,TRBD1
TGTGCCAGCAGCCCATTGGGGGGACAGGTTCCCGGGGATACGCAGTATTTT,CASSPLGGQVPGDTQYF,TRBJ2-3,NA,TRBV7-9,TRBD1
TGTGCCAGCAGTTCAAACCCAAATTCACCCCTCCACTTT,CASSSNPNSPLHF,TRBJ1-6,NA,TRBV6-6,NA
TGTGCCAGCAGCCCAGGGACGTACAAGGACCAGTACTTC,CASSPGTYKDQYF,TRBJ2-5,many,TRBV27,NA
TGTGCCAGCAGTGAAGAGCTGGGAACTACGATAGATACGCAGTATTTT,CASSEELGTTIDTQYF,TRBJ2-3,NA,TRBV6-1,NA
TGTGCCAGCACCCCCACGGGGGGGCACACCGGGGAGCTGTTTTTT,CASTPTGGHTGELFF,TRBJ2-2,few,TRBV7-9,TRBD2
TGCGCCAGCGCAAGGGGGAGCGCCGGGGAGCTGTTTTTT,CASARGSAGELFF,TRBJ2-2,NA,TRBV4-3,NA
TGTGCCAGCAGCTGGCGGGGGACAGGGGACTACGAGCAGTACTTC,CASSWRGTGDYEQYF,TRBJ2-7,many,TRBV7-8,TRBD1
TGTGCCAGCAGTAGACAGGATACTGAAGCTTTCTTT,CASSRQDTEAFF,TRBJ1-1,many,TRBV6-2/TRBV6-3,NA
TGTGCCAGCAGCTGGGGACCGGGACAGGGCTACGAGCAGTACTTC,CASSWGPGQGYEQYF,TRBJ2-7,many,TRBV7-9,TRBD1
TGTGCCAGCAGCCGACCGGGGCCTCAGCCCCAGCATTTT,CASSRPGPQPQHF,TRBJ1-5,many,TRBV12-3/TRBV12-4,NA
TGTGCCAGCAGTTACTCCGGCCCAGGGGGTTCCTACGAGCAGTACTTC,CASSYSGPGGSYEQYF,TRBJ2-7,NA,TRBV6-5,TRBD1
TGTGCCAGTAGTCCCTCGGGAGGCCCAAATCAGCCCCAGCATTTT,CASSPSGGPNQPQHF,TRBJ1-5,NA,TRBV19,NA
TGCAGTGTTTCGGCGGTCTCCTCGTACGAGCAGTACTTC,CSVSAVSSYEQYF,TRBJ2-7,once,TRBV20-1,NA
TGTGCCAGCAGCTTAGCCGGCGGGACAAATGAGCAGTTCTTC,CASSLAGGTNEQFF,TRBJ2-1,many,TRBV7-2,NA
TGTGCCAGCAGTGAATATTTTATTTCCACAGGGGGTAGACAGAATGAGCAGTTCTTC,CASSEYFISTGGRQNEQFF,TRBJ2-1,many,TRBV25-1,TRBD1
TGTGCCAGCAGTCACCTGGAGGTCTCTAGCACAGATACGCAGTATTTT,CASSHLEVSSTDTQYF,TRBJ2-3,NA,TRBV7-6,NA
TGCAGCGTTGAAAGGCAGGGGTACGGCACAGATACGCAGTATTTT,CSVERQGYGTDTQYF,TRBJ2-3,few,TRBV29-1,NA
TGCGCCAGCAGCCAATCGACAGGCGACTACGAGCAGTACTTC,CASSQSTGDYEQYF,TRBJ2-7,many,TRBV4-1,NA
TGTGCCAGCAGCTTAAATGGTATGGTTGGTGAGCAGTTCTTC,CASSLNGMVGEQFF,TRBJ2-1,many,TRBV7-8,NA
TGTGCCAGTAGTATAGCACCACTGTCCTACAATGAGCAGTTCTTC,CASSIAPLSYNEQFF,TRBJ2-1,few,TRBV19,NA
TGTGCCACCAGTGATCCACCGGGTGGAGATACGCAGTATTTT,CATSDPPGGDTQYF,TRBJ2-3,few,TRBV24-1,NA
TGTGCCAGCAGCCTACCCGACAGGCTTAATGAAAAACTGTTTTTT,CASSLPDRLNEKLFF,TRBJ1-4,few,TRBV7-2,NA
TGCAGTGCCGAGGGACAGGGGCGTCCCTACAATGAGCAGTTCTTC,CSAEGQGRPYNEQFF,TRBJ2-1,NA,TRBV20-1,TRBD1
TGTGCCAGCAGAGGACAGGACTTGCAGCCCCAGCATTTT,CASRGQDLQPQHF,TRBJ1-5,few,TRBV27,TRBD1
TGTGCCAGCAGCTTACGAGGTCATCTCGAGACCCAGTACTTC,CASSLRGHLETQYF,TRBJ2-5,many,TRBV13,NA
TGCGCCAGCAGCTTTGGAGCGGGAGATAGCTCCTATAATTCACCCCTCCACTTT,CASSFGAGDSSYNSPLHF,TRBJ1-6,few,TRBV5-1,NA
TGTGCCAGCAGTTACTCGCAGGGGGACACTGAAGCTTTCTTT,CASSYSQGDTEAFF,TRBJ1-1,NA,TRBV6-2/TRBV6-3,TRBD1
TGTGCCAGCAGCGCCCAGGGCTACACTGAAGCTTTCTTT,CASSAQGYTEAFF,TRBJ1-1,NA,TRBV9,NA
TGCGCCAGCAGTTTAACAGCCCTCACTGAAGCTTTCTTT,CASSLTALTEAFF,TRBJ1-1,few,TRBV4-3,NA
TGTGCCAGCAGTCTCAGGTGGGAGATCTCCTACGAGCAGTACTTC,CASSLRWEISYEQYF,TRBJ2-7,few,TRBV28,NA
TGTGCCAGCAGCTTCGGGGGGCACGACTATAATTCACCCCTCCACTTT,CASSFGGHDYNSPLHF,TRBJ1-6,many,TRBV7-2,NA
TGTGCCAGCAGCAAAGGTGGAGATACGCAGTATTTT,CASSKGGDTQYF,TRBJ2-3,many,TRBV4-2,NA
TGCGCCAGCAGCTTGATAGGGGGAATCCAAGAGACCCAGTACTTC,CASSLIGGIQETQYF,TRBJ2-5,NA,TRBV5-1,NA
TGTGCCAGCAGCTTGGAGGGGTACCAAGAGACCCAGTACTTC,CASSLEGYQETQYF,TRBJ2-5,many,TRBV5-4,NA
TGTGCCAGCAGTGAACCCCTCGGCCAGTTC,CASSEPLGQF,TRBJ2-7,few,TRBV6-1,NA
TGTGCCAGCAGCTTAAGTAAAGCTTTCTTT,CASSLSKAFF,TRBJ1-1,NA,TRBV7-3,NA
TGTGCCAGCAGCGAGTTGGGTATCGGACAGGGGGCCGACGGGCCTGGAAACACCATATATTTT,CASSELGIGQGADGPGNTIYF,TRBJ1-3,many,TRBV7-9,TRBD1
TGTGCCAGCAGCTTTTCAGGGGACACTGAAGCTTTCTTT,CASSFSGDTEAFF,TRBJ1-1,many,TRBV7-9,NA
TGTGCCAGCAGCTTAGCGTTGGGTGAGCAGTTCTTC,CASSLALGEQFF,TRBJ2-1,many,TRBV7-6,NA
TGTGCCAGCAGCCCCACAGGATGGCATGAAAAACTGTTTTTT,CASSPTGWHEKLFF,TRBJ1-4,few,TRBV7-9,NA